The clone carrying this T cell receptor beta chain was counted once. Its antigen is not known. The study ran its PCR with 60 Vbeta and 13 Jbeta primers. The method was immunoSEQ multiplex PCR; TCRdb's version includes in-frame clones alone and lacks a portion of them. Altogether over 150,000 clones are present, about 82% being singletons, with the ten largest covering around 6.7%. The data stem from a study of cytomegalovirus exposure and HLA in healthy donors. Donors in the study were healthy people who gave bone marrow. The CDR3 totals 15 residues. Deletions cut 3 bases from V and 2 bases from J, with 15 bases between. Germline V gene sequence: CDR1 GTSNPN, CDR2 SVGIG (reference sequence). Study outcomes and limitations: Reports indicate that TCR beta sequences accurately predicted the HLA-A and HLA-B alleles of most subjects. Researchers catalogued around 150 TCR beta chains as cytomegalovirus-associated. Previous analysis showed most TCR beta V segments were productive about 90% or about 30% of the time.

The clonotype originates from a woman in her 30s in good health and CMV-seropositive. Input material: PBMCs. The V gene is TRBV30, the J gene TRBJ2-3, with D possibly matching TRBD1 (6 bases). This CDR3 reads CAWSPGTTDTDTQYF. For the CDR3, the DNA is TGTGCCTGGAGCCCCGGGACAACGGACACAGATACGCAGTATTTT.